This T cell receptor beta chain was profiled in a study of blood T cell repertoires in COVID-19. Sequencing was performed with immunoSEQ multiplex PCR; in TCRdb, only in-frame clones are kept and a portion is missing. Of about 40,000 clones in the sample, approximately 86% were seen once. V was pared by 5 bases and J by 7 bases, with 6 bases of the junction left unmatched. The CDR3 sequence is 15 residues long. Germline CDR1 is LGHNT and CDR2 is FRNRAP. V usage is TRBV12-5 and J usage is TRBJ2-2; 11 bases agree with TRBD1. This sequence originates from a man between 45 and 60 years old in a cohort sampled during active COVID-19. Sequencing was done on a sample of peripheral blood. The CDR3 DNA is TGTGCTAGTGGTCCCGGACAGGGGGCTGTCGGGGAGCTGTTTTTT. This codes for CASGPGQGAVGELFF.